This T cell receptor beta chain is drawn from a study of T cells in Graves' hyperthyroidism and ophthalmopathy. The J segment lost 8 bases and the V segment lost 6 bases, leaving 11 bases of the junction unmatched. The germline CDR1 and CDR2 sequences are SNHLY and FYNNEI. There are 15 residues in the CDR3. Researchers barred patients who had uncontrolled infection, other autoimmune disease, pregnancy or lactation. Diagnostic decisions used clinical symptoms, serum thyroxine and TRAb, thyroid ultrasound and orbital computed tomography. PBMCs were sourced from roughly 9.7 ml fresh peripheral blood. RNA transcripts served as the template for amplifying TCR beta CDR3 regions. HTBI primers were used for first-round RT-PCR of the TCR CDR3. MiXCR was run by TCRdb on the multiplex PCR reads, yielding one entry per CDR3 protein. Of 700,000 to 850,000 distinct CDR3 sequences detected, over 35% appear once; the ten largest clones hold 31%.

Study results and caveats: Before onset, by a median of around 6.4 months, the model predicted ophthalmopathy.

This clonotype was seen a few times. The antigen is undetermined. The receptor was isolated from a woman in her thirties or forties with Graves' hyperthyroidism. This chain uses TRBV2 with TRBJ1-4, with TRBD1 identical over 8 bases. Input material: blood. As DNA, the CDR3 is TGTGCCAGCAGCCGGGGTCAGGGGGCGCAGGAAAAACTGTTTTTT. It encodes CASSRGQGAQEKLFF.